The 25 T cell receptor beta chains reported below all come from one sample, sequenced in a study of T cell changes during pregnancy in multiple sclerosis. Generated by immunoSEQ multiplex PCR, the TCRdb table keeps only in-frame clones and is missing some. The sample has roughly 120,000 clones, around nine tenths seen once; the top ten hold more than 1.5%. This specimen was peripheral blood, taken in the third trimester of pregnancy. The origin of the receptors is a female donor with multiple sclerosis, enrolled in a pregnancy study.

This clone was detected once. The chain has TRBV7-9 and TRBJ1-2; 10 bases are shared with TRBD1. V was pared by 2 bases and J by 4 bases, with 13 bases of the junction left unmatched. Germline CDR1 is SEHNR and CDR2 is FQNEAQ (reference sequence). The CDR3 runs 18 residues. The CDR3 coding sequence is TGTGCCAGCAGCTTATGGATGGGACAGGGGTCAACCGGCTATGGCTACACCTTC. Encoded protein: CASSLWMGQGSTGYGYTF.

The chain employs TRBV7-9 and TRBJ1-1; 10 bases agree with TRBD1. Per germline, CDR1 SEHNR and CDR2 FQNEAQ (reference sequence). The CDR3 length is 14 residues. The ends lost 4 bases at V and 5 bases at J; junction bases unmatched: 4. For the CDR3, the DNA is TGTGCCAGCAGCTCGGACAGGGGGGGGACTGAAGCTTTCTTT. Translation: CASSSDRGGTEAFF.

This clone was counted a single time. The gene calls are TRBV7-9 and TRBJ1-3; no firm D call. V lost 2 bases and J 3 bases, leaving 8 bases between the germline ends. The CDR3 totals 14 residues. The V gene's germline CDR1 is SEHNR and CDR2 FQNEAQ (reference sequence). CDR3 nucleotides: TGTGCCAGCAGCTTAAACAGTGGTGGAAACACCATATATTTT. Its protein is CASSLNSGGNTIYF.

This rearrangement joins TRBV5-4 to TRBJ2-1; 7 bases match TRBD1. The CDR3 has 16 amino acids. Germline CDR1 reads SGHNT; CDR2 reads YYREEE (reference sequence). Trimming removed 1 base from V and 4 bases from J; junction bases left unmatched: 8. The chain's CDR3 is CASSLNRDRLYNEQFF. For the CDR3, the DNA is TGTGCCAGCAGCTTGAACCGGGACAGACTATACAATGAGCAGTTCTTC.

CDR3 region: CASSESARVYGYTF. Here the CDR3 DNA reads TGCGCCAGCAGTGAGTCCGCCAGGGTCTATGGCTACACCTTC. The chain has TRBV10-1 and TRBJ1-2, with D perhaps TRBD1 (5 bases). This CDR3 region has 14 residues. V gave up 0 bases and J gave up 4 bases, with 9 bases separating them. CDR1 is WNHNN, CDR2 SYGVQD, per germline (reference sequence).

CDR3 residues: CASGPIRQGGPTNEKLFF. The CDR3 nucleotides read TGTGCCAGCGGGCCCATTCGACAGGGGGGACCAACTAATGAAAAACTGTTTTTT. The V gene is TRBV27, the J gene TRBJ1-4, with 9 bases aligning to TRBD1. CDR3 length equals 18 residues. CDR1 MNHEY and CDR2 SMNVEV come from the germline V gene (reference sequence). The V segment lost 8 bases and the J segment 0 bases; nucleotides outside the gene matches: 13.

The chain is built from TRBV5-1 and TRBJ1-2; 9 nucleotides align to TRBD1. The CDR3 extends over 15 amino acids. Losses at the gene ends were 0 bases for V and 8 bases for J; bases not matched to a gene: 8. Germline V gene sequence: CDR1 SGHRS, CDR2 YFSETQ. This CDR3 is CASSLGMTGGGGYTF. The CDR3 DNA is TGCGCCAGCAGCTTGGGCATGACAGGGGGAGGCGGCTACACCTTC. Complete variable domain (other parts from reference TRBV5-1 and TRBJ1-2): KAGVTQTPRYLIKTRGQQVTLSCSPISGHRSVSWYQQTPGQGLQFLFEYFSETQRNKGNFPGRFSGRQFSNSRSEMNVSTLELGDSALYLCASSLGMTGGGGYTFGSGTRLTVV.

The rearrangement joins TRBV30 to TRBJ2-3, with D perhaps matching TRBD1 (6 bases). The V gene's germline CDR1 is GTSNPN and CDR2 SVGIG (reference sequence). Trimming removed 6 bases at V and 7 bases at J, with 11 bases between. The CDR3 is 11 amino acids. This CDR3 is CACGGSNTQYF. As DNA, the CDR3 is TGTGCCTGTGGGGGCTCAAATACGCAGTATTTT.

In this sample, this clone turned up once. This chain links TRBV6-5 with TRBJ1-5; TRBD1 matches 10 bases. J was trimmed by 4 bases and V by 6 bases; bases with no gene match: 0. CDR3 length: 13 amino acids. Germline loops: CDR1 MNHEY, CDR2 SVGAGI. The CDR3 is CASRGQGNQPQHF. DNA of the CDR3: TGTGCCAGCAGGGGACAGGGGAATCAGCCCCAGCATTTT.

The CDR3 sequence is CGTGARESETQYF. The CDR3 DNA follows: TGTGGGACCGGGGCGCGGGAGTCTGAGACCCAGTACTTC. The rearrangement links TRBV10-3 to TRBJ2-5, with 7 positions matching TRBD2. In germline, CDR1 is ENHRY, CDR2 SYGVKD. The CDR3 runs to 13 residues.

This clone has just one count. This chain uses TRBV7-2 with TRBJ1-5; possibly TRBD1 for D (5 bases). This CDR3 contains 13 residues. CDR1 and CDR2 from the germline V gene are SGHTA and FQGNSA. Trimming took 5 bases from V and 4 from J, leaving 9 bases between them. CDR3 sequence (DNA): TGTGCCAGCAGCACGCGGGGGAATCAGCCCCAGCATTTT. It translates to CASSTRGNQPQHF.

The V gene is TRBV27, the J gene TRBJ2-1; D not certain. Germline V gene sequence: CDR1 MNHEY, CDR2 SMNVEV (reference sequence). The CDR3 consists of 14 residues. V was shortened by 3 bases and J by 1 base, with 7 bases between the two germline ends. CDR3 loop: CASSFPGSYNEQFF. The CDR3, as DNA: TGTGCCAGCAGTTTCCCCGGGTCCTACAATGAGCAGTTCTTC.

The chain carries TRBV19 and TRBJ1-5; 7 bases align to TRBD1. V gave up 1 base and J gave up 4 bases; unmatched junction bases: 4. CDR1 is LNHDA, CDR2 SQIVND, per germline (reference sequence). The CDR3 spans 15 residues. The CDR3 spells CASSIGSGGNQPQHF. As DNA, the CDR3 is TGTGCCAGTAGTATAGGGTCAGGGGGGAATCAGCCCCAGCATTTT.

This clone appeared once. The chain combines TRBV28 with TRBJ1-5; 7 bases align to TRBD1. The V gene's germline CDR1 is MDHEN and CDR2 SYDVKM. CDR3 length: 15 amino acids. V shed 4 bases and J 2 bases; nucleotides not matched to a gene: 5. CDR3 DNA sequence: TGTGCCAGCAGTTCGTTCGGGACAGGCAATCAGCCCCAGCATTTT. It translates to CASSSFGTGNQPQHF.

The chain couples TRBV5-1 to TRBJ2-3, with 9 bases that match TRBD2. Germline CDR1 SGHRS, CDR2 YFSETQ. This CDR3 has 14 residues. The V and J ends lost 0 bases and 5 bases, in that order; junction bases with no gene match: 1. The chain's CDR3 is CASSLDSGRDTQYF. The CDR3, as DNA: TGCGCCAGCAGCTTGGATAGCGGGAGAGATACGCAGTATTTT.

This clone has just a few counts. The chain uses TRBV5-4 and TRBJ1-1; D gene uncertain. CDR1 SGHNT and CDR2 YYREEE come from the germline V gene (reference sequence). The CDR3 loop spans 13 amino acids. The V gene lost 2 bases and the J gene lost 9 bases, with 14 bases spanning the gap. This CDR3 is CASSFPDGGKAFF. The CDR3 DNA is TGTGCCAGCAGCTTCCCCGACGGAGGGAAAGCTTTCTTT.

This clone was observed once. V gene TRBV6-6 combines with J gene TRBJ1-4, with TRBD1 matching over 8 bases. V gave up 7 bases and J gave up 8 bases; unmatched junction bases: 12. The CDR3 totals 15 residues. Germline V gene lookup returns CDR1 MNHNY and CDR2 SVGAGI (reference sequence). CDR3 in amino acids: CASTPWQGAKEKLFF. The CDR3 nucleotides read TGTGCCAGCACCCCCTGGCAGGGGGCGAAAGAAAAACTGTTTTTT.

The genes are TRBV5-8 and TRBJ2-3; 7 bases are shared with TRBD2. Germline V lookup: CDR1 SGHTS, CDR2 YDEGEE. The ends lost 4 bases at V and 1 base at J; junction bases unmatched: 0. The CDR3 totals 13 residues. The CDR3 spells CASSGGGTDTQYF. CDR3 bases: TGTGCCAGCAGCGGGGGGGGCACAGATACGCAGTATTTT.

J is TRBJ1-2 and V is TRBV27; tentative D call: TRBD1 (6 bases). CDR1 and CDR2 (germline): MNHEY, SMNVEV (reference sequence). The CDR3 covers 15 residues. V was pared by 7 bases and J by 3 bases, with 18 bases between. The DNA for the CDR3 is TGTGCCAGCACCCCTTCACCGAGACAGGACTATGGCTACACCTTC. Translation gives CASTPSPRQDYGYTF.

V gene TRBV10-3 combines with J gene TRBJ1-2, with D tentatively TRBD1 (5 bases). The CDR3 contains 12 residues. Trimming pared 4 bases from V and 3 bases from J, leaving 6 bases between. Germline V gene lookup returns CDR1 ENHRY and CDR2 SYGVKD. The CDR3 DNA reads TGTGCCATCAGTGCGGGGGACTATGGCTACACCTTC. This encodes CAISAGDYGYTF.

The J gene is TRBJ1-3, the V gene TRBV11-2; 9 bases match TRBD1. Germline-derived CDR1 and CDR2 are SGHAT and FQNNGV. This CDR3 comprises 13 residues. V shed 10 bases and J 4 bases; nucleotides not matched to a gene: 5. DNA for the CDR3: TGTGCCAACTGGACAGGGGTAGGAAACACCATATATTTT. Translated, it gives CANWTGVGNTIYF.

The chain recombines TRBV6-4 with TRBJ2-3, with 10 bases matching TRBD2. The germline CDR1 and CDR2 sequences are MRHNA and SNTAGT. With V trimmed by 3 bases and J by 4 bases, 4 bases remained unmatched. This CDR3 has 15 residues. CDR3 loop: CASSEGTSEADTQYF. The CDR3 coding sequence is TGTGCCAGCAGTGAAGGGACTAGCGAGGCAGATACGCAGTATTTT.

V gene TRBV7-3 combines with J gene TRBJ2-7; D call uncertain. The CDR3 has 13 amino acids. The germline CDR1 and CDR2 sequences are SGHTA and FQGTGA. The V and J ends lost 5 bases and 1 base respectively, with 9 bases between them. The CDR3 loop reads CASSPKQSYEQYF. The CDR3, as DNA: TGTGCCAGCAGCCCCAAACAGTCCTACGAGCAGTACTTC.

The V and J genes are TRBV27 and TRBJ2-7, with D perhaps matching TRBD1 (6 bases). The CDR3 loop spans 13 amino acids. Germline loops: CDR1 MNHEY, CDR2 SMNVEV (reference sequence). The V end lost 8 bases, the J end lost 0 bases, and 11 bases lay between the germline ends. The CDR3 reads CASSGHSSYEQYF. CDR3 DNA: TGTGCCAGCTCGGGACACTCCTCCTACGAGCAGTACTTC.

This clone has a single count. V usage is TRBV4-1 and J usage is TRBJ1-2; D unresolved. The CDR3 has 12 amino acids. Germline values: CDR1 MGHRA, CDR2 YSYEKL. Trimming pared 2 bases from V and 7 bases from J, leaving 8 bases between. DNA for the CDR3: TGCGCCAGCAGCCAATCAACGGGTGGCTACACCTTC. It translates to CASSQSTGGYTF.